The next 25 T cell receptor beta chains were all read from a single sample in a study of vaccination and CD4 T cells after COVID-19. Regarding treatment: approximately nine-day PBMC culture with coronavirus spike peptide pools or control peptides (ViraFEST assay). Their antigens remain unidentified. Scientists ran DNA taken from cultured CD4+ T cells through the Oncomine TCR Beta short-read assay for sequencing. Each CDR3 protein is one row after TCRdb ran MiXCR on the PCR reads. The sample has 9,000 to 15,000 distinct CDR3 sequences; roughly 34% are singletons. The specimen comprised CD4+ T cells from blood, cultured in vitro, sampled before SARS-CoV-2 vaccination. All receptors come from a human donor who received a COVID-19 vaccine.

The rearrangement uses TRBV7-9 and TRBJ2-5; D is perhaps TRBD1 (5 bases). Germline CDR1 and CDR2: SEHNR and FQNEAQ (reference sequence). Deletions cut 5 bases from V and 4 bases from J, with 17 bases between. The CDR3 covers 15 residues. Here the CDR3 reads CASSPRQGHGETQYF. The DNA of the CDR3 is TGTGCCAGCAGCCCACGGCAGGGCCATGGAGAGACCCAGTACTTC. Full variable domain (rest looked up from reference TRBV7-9 and TRBJ2-5): DTGVSQNPRHKITKRGQNVTFRCDPISEHNRLYWYRQTLGQGPEFLTYFQNEAQLEKSRLLSDRFSAERPKGSFSTLEIQRTEQGDSAMYLCASSPRQGHGETQYFGPGTRLLVL.

This rearrangement joins TRBV5-1 to TRBJ2-2; TRBD1 aligns across 10 bases. The CDR3 contains 15 residues. Germline CDR1 SGHRS, CDR2 YFSETQ. The V and J ends lost 4 bases and 6 bases, in that order; junction bases with no gene match: 6. DNA for the CDR3: TGCGCCAGCAGCACCGGGACAGGGGATCCCGGGGAGCTGTTTTTT. This translates into CASSTGTGDPGELFF.

The J gene is TRBJ1-3, the V gene TRBV21-1. TRBV21-1 represents a pseudogene. The CDR3 totals 20 residues. CDR3 sequence reads: CASSKAVADLKNTLGNTIYF. CDR3 coding DNA: TGTGCCAGCAGCAAAGCGGTGGCAGATCTAAAAAATACTCTGGGAAACACCATATATTTT.

This chain connects TRBV5-1 to TRBJ2-3; 7 bases agree with TRBD2. This CDR3 region has 15 residues. From germline, CDR1 is SGHRS and CDR2 YFSETQ. Losses at the gene ends were 5 bases for V and 6 bases for J; bases not matched to a gene: 12. CDR3 amino acids: CASSRRGSRGDTQYF. CDR3 DNA: TGCGCCAGCAGTAGGCGGGGGTCCCGTGGGGATACGCAGTATTTT.

This clonotype appeared a few times. This chain links TRBV20-1 with TRBJ2-1; 8 bases are shared with TRBD1. The CDR3 runs to 16 residues. The germline gives CDR1 DFQATT, CDR2 SNEGSKA (reference sequence). V lost 2 bases, J lost 2 bases, and 8 bases stayed unmatched. The CDR3 loop reads CSARSPTGVTYNEQFF. DNA of the CDR3: TGCAGTGCTAGATCCCCGACAGGGGTGACCTACAATGAGCAGTTCTTC.

In this sample, this clonotype turned up a few times. This chain connects TRBV6-5 to TRBJ2-7; TRBD2 agrees at 7 bases. The germline gives CDR1 MNHEY, CDR2 SVGAGI. J gave up 7 bases and V 4 bases, and 10 bases lay outside the gene matches. The length of the CDR3 is 14 residues. The CDR3 protein is CASSSRGVVGEQYF. CDR3 in DNA: TGTGCCAGCAGTTCCCGGGGGGTGGTGGGTGAGCAGTACTTC.

Within the sample, this clonotype is medium-sized. J is TRBJ1-1 and V is TRBV6-5; D is possibly TRBD1 (5 bases). Trimming pared 0 bases from V and 1 base from J, leaving 15 bases between. Germline-derived CDR1 and CDR2 are MNHEY and SVGAGI. This CDR3 region has 17 residues. The CDR3 coding sequence is TGTGCCAGCAGTTACTCGATTACCGGGGGTCGGAACACTGAAGCTTTCTTT. This encodes CASSYSITGGRNTEAFF.

This rearrangement joins TRBV18 to TRBJ1-1; 8 nucleotides match TRBD1. The CDR3 has 15 amino acids. In germline, CDR1 is KGHSH, CDR2 LQKENI. Trimming took 3 bases from V and 3 from J; bases not matched to a gene: 6. This CDR3 reads CASSPRTGWDTEAFF. CDR3 in DNA: TGTGCCAGCTCACCCCGGACAGGGTGGGACACTGAAGCTTTCTTT.

The sample holds a few counts of this clonotype. This chain joins TRBV7-6 and TRBJ2-5, with 8 bases aligning to TRBD1. Unmatched junction bases numbered 15, after V lost 5 bases and J lost 4 bases. Germline V CDR1 and CDR2: SGHVS, FNYEAQ. There are 17 residues in the CDR3. CDR3 residues: CASSPAPGQVIRETQYF. CDR3 nucleotides: TGTGCCAGCAGCCCGGCCCCGGGACAGGTCATACGAGAGACCCAGTACTTC.

The rearrangement links TRBV19 to TRBJ1-2; 7 bases agree with TRBD1. Germline-derived CDR1 and CDR2 are LNHDA and SQIVND (reference sequence). V shed 9 bases, J shed 5 bases, and the junction held 6 bases outside the gene matches. The CDR3 covers 12 residues. CDR3 nucleotide sequence: TGTGCCAGCCGGGACAGCGCTTATGGCTACACCTTC. The encoded protein is CASRDSAYGYTF.

The chain employs TRBV11-2 and TRBJ1-6, with 10 nucleotides matching TRBD1. This CDR3 has 18 residues. J gave up 0 bases and V 1 base, and 3 bases lay outside the gene matches. The germline gives CDR1 SGHAT, CDR2 FQNNGV. As DNA, the CDR3 is TGTGCCAGCAGCTTAGGGACAGGGGGTGTCTCCTATAATTCACCCCTCCACTTT. Translating it yields CASSLGTGGVSYNSPLHF.

The chain has TRBV12-3 or TRBV12-4 and TRBJ2-7, with D unclear. V was trimmed by 5 bases and J by 0 bases, leaving 11 bases between them. The CDR3 spans 14 residues. The DNA for the CDR3 is TGTGCCAGCAGTCTGACTCGGAGCTCCTACGAGCAGTACTTC. It yields the protein CASSLTRSSYEQYF.

The chain carries TRBV11-2 and TRBJ2-1; 9 bases agree with TRBD1. V gave up 5 bases and J gave up 2 bases; unmatched junction bases: 4. CDR1 SGHAT and CDR2 FQNNGV come from the germline V gene. The CDR3 is 15 amino acids. The CDR3 loop is CASSPGTGPYNEQFF. CDR3 DNA: TGTGCCAGCAGCCCGGGGACAGGGCCCTACAATGAGCAGTTCTTC.

This clonotype showed up just a few times. The V call is TRBV7-6, the J call TRBJ2-3; TRBD2 aligns across 12 bases. Looked up from germline, CDR1 is SGHVS and CDR2 is FNYEAQ. CDR3 size: 15 residues. V lost 5 bases to trimming and J lost 4 bases; unmatched junction nucleotides: 4. The CDR3 loop reads CASSPGLAGPDTQYF. In DNA, the CDR3 is TGTGCCAGCAGCCCAGGACTAGCGGGACCAGATACGCAGTATTTT.

This clonotype has just a few counts. DNA for the CDR3: TGTGCCAGCAGTGAACTAGGCGGGGACACTGAAGCTTTCTTT. It encodes CASSELGGDTEAFF. The chain employs TRBV6-1 and TRBJ1-1; D is undetermined. The ends were cut back, 2 bases at V and 3 bases at J, with 10 bases in the middle. This CDR3 spans 14 amino acids. The germline V gene has CDR1 MNHNS and CDR2 SASEGT.

This clonotype was seen a few times. V is TRBV4-2 and J is TRBJ1-5; D call uncertain. The CDR3 runs 13 residues. From germline, CDR1 is LGHNA and CDR2 YNFKEQ. The V and J ends lost 5 bases and 6 bases respectively, with 11 bases between them. The chain's CDR3 is CASSSMGGQPQHF. CDR3 in DNA: TGTGCCAGCAGCTCAATGGGTGGTCAGCCCCAGCATTTT.

This clonotype was seen a handful of times. The V gene is TRBV20-1, the J gene TRBJ2-5; D might be TRBD2 (7 bases). The germline gives CDR1 DFQATT, CDR2 SNEGSKA (reference sequence). The ends were cut back, 5 bases at V and 3 bases at J, with 22 bases in the middle. CDR3 length: 16 residues. The CDR3 reads CSAPGVGGGPEETQYF. In DNA, the CDR3 is TGCAGTGCTCCTGGGGTCGGCGGGGGCCCAGAAGAGACCCAGTACTTC.

The rearrangement joins TRBV5-1 to TRBJ1-3; D possibly corresponds to TRBD1 (5 bases). Germline lookup yields CDR1 SGHRS and CDR2 YFSETQ. V dropped 0 bases and J dropped 0 bases, with 13 bases sitting between them. CDR3 size: 17 residues. Here the CDR3 reads CASSLGGPGTSGNTIYF. The CDR3 coding sequence is TGCGCCAGCAGCTTGGGGGGTCCAGGGACCTCTGGAAACACCATATATTTT.

This clonotype was seen only a few times. The chain uses TRBV11-3 and TRBJ2-5, with TRBD2 matching 12 bases. J was trimmed by 5 bases and V by 5 bases; bases with no gene match: 9. Germline CDR1 and CDR2: SGHNT and YENEEA. The CDR3 contains 16 residues. CDR3 region: CASSPLAGGPLETQYF. CDR3 nucleotides: TGTGCCAGCAGCCCCCTAGCGGGGGGGCCTTTGGAGACCCAGTACTTC.

This chain uses TRBV30 with TRBJ2-2; D is unresolved. Trimming removed 0 bases at V and 3 bases at J, with 11 bases between. Germline V gene sequence: CDR1 GTSNPN, CDR2 SVGIG (reference sequence). CDR3 length equals 15 residues. CDR3 protein: CAWSVGFLDTGELFF. CDR3 DNA sequence: TGTGCCTGGAGTGTCGGTTTTTTGGACACCGGGGAGCTGTTTTTT.

The rearrangement joins TRBV20-1 to TRBJ2-7, with 12 bases that match TRBD2. The germline gives CDR1 DFQATT, CDR2 SNEGSKA (reference sequence). V lost 0 bases to trimming and J lost 6 bases; unmatched junction nucleotides: 6. The CDR3 runs to 15 residues. This CDR3 is CSARDRASGGGEQYF. The CDR3 nucleotides are TGCAGTGCTAGAGATCGTGCTAGCGGGGGGGGCGAGCAGTACTTC.

The chain carries TRBV19 and TRBJ1-2; D may be TRBD1 (5 bases). Trimming took 5 bases from V and 2 from J, leaving 12 bases between them. Looked up from germline, CDR1 is LNHDA and CDR2 is SQIVND (reference sequence). This CDR3 comprises 14 residues. CDR3 bases: TGTGCCAGTAGTTCCCTGGGGCTCAACTATGGCTACACCTTC. This codes for CASSSLGLNYGYTF.

In this sample, this clonotype turned up once. V usage is TRBV5-1 and J usage is TRBJ2-1; TRBD2 might be the D (7 bases). Germline V lookup: CDR1 SGHRS, CDR2 YFSETQ. The CDR3 is 15 amino acids. V was clipped by 0 bases and J by 4 bases, with 11 bases between them. The CDR3 nucleotides are TGCGCCAGCAGCTTGGTGCGGGGGCCTTACAATGAGCAGTTCTTC. It is translated as CASSLVRGPYNEQFF.

This clonotype has more than one count but fewer than ten. The rearrangement joins TRBV19 to TRBJ2-3, with no clear D. The V gene lost 1 base and the J gene lost 5 bases, with 10 bases spanning the gap. Germline assignment: CDR1 LNHDA and CDR2 SQIVND (reference sequence). The CDR3 is 14 residues long. CDR3 in DNA: TGTGCCAGTAGTATAGGAGCAGGTCAAGATACGCAGTATTTT. Translation gives CASSIGAGQDTQYF.

This chain connects TRBV11-3 to TRBJ2-5; possibly TRBD1 for D (7 bases). Trimming left V 1 base short and J 1 base short, with 10 bases between. In germline, CDR1 is SGHNT, CDR2 YENEEA. This CDR3 has 15 residues. The CDR3 coding sequence is TGTGCCAGCAGCTTAGGCGGGACAGTCCAAGAGACCCAGTACTTC. Encoded protein: CASSLGGTVQETQYF.